Reported below is one TCR beta chain. Its antigen is not identified. The assay was immunoSEQ multiplex PCR, and TCRdb's table has in-frame clones only and misses some. The sample carries about 99,000 clones, approximately 90% recorded once. V lost 3 bases and J lost 5, with 7 bases in between. Germline loops: CDR1 DFQATT, CDR2 SNEGSKA (reference sequence). CDR3 size: 11 residues. This sample is drawn from a study of T cell responses to AZD1222 COVID-19 vaccine. Study context: Pooled in the analysis were second doses at about 4 or about 12 weeks. Study outcomes and limitations: No day 14 peak samples; only post-peak repertoires were characterized. A mostly white British donor set with more females was recruited, and clonal diversity was possibly underestimated. Compared with day 0, the breadth and depth of the Spike-specific TCR repertoire rose significantly after two doses of AZD1222.

The material was peripheral blood, obtained on day 0 of AZD1222 vaccination. The sequence came from an adult in good health. The rearrangement joins TRBV20-1 to TRBJ2-5, with D perhaps TRBD1 or TRBD2 (5 bases each). The CDR3 region has the DNA TGCAGTGCTAGGGGGGTGGAGACCCAGTACTTC. Protein sequence: CSARGVETQYF.